The 16 T cell receptor beta chains given below trace back to one sample, sequenced in a study of graft-versus-host responses after intestinal transplantation. These receptors' antigens are unknown. Libraries were prepared by immunoSEQ multiplex PCR; TCRdb keeps only in-frame clonotypes and omits some of them. The sample holds fewer than 110,000 clones, 80% to 90% seen once. The sequencing here drew on unstimulated CD4+ T cells sorted from spleen or lymph node cells, taken before transplant. Receptor source: a human donor who was the organ donor for an intestinal transplant.

V gene TRBV25-1 combines with J gene TRBJ2-3; 9 positions match TRBD2. Germline V gene sequence: CDR1 MGHDK, CDR2 SYGVNS. V shed 6 bases and J 2 bases; nucleotides not matched to a gene: 12. This CDR3 comprises 17 residues. CDR3 DNA: TGTGCCAGCAGCGTAACCCTTCTAGCGGGGATCACAGATACGCAGTATTTT. Amino acids: CASSVTLLAGITDTQYF.

This clone showed up just once. The chain links TRBV19 to TRBJ1-2; TRBD1 matches at 11 bases. This CDR3 has 17 residues. V dropped 3 bases and J dropped 2; count of bases not matched to a gene: 8. CDR1 is LNHDA and CDR2 is SQIVND in the germline V gene (reference sequence). CDR3 DNA sequence: TGTGCCAGTAGTATCTTCGGGACAGGGGGAGGAAACTATGGCTACACCTTC. Its protein is CASSIFGTGGGNYGYTF.

The rearrangement links TRBV30 to TRBJ2-6, with D perhaps matching TRBD2 (6 bases). This CDR3 has 15 residues. The germline CDR1 and CDR2 sequences are GTSNPN and SVGIG (reference sequence). Trimming left V 0 bases short and J 4 bases short, with 10 bases between. The CDR3 bases are TGTGCCTGGAGTGTTAGGAGGGCCGGGGCCAACGTCCTGACTTTC. The encoded protein is CAWSVRRAGANVLTF.

This chain connects TRBV18 to TRBJ1-1; D might be TRBD1 (6 bases). The CDR3 spans 13 residues. Trimming cost V 0 bases and J 4 bases, with 6 bases left between them. The germline V gene has CDR1 KGHSH and CDR2 LQKENI. CDR3 protein: CASSPPGATEAFF. CDR3 coding DNA: TGTGCCAGCTCACCACCGGGGGCCACTGAAGCTTTCTTT.

This clone was seen only once. The rearrangement joins TRBV11-2 to TRBJ2-1; no firm D call. CDR1 and CDR2 from the germline V gene are SGHAT and FQNNGV. CDR3 size: 14 residues. V lost 3 bases, J lost 4 bases, and 10 bases lay in between. CDR3 residues: CASSFNQVYNEQFF. In DNA, the CDR3 is TGTGCCAGCAGCTTCAACCAGGTTTACAATGAGCAGTTCTTC.

The CDR3 DNA sequence: TGCAGCGTTGCGACTAGTTTCAGTGAAAAACTGTTTTTT. Amino acid sequence: CSVATSFSEKLFF. The chain combines TRBV29-1 with TRBJ1-4, with D uncertain. The CDR3 sequence is 13 residues long. Looked up from germline, CDR1 is SQVTM and CDR2 is ANQGSEA. V was cut by 4 bases and J by 7 bases, with 13 bases left in between.

The V and J genes are TRBV5-1 and TRBJ2-2; a weak D match, TRBD1 (6 bases). Germline V gene data show CDR1 as SGHRS and CDR2 as YFSETQ. V was shortened by 4 bases and J by 7 bases, with 17 bases between the two germline ends. The CDR3 spans 15 residues. CDR3 bases: TGCGCCAGCAGCACGAGTGAGGGGGTCCTCGGGGAGCTGTTTTTT. Amino acid sequence: CASSTSEGVLGELFF.

This chain links TRBV6-5 with TRBJ2-1; D is unresolved. CDR3 length: 14 amino acids. Trimming removed 5 bases at V and 7 bases at J, with 15 bases between. CDR1 is MNHEY and CDR2 is SVGAGI in the germline V gene. CDR3 nucleotides: TGTGCCAGCAGTCAATACGGGCAAATTAATGAGCAGTTCTTC. Its translation: CASSQYGQINEQFF.

The rearrangement links TRBV5-5 to TRBJ1-1; TRBD1 aligns across 8 bases. After removal of 4 bases from V and 1 base from J, the junction contained 6 bases not matched to a gene. The CDR3 has 15 amino acids. CDR1 SGHKS and CDR2 YYEKEE come from the germline V gene (reference sequence). The CDR3 protein is CASSTIGTGNTEAFF. Written as DNA, the CDR3 is TGTGCCAGCAGCACCATAGGGACAGGGAACACTGAAGCTTTCTTT.

This clone came up a few times. The CDR3 here is CASSPRTLIGELFF. The DNA for the CDR3 is TGTGCCAGCTCACCAAGGACTCTCATCGGGGAGCTGTTTTTT. The chain employs TRBV18 and TRBJ2-2; possible D gene TRBD2, 5 bases. Trimming stripped 2 bases from V and 7 bases from J, with 11 bases between. The CDR3 consists of 14 residues. Germline V gene lookup returns CDR1 KGHSH and CDR2 LQKENI.

The chain is built from TRBV6-6 and TRBJ2-7; D unresolved. Germline CDR1 and CDR2: MNHNY and SVGAGI (reference sequence). The germline V and J ends were trimmed by 6 bases and 2 bases, with 5 bases remaining between them. CDR3 size: 11 residues. CDR3 coding DNA: TGTGCCAGCAGGACAACCTACGAGCAGTACTTC. This gives the protein CASRTTYEQYF.

The chain combines TRBV1 with TRBJ2-7. TRBV1 is assigned pseudogene status. CDR3 length equals 15 residues. This CDR3 is CTSSHSSWDSYEQYF. The CDR3 nucleotides read TGCACCAGCAGCCATTCGTCTTGGGACTCCTACGAGCAGTACTTC.

Here the CDR3 reads CATSRQTGDEQFF. The CDR3 bases are TGTGCCACCAGCAGACAGACAGGGGATGAGCAGTTCTTC. The chain combines TRBV15 with TRBJ2-1, with TRBD1 matching 8 bases. CDR1 is LNHNV, CDR2 YYDKDF, per germline (reference sequence). After removal of 2 bases from V and 8 bases from J, the junction contained 2 bases not matched to a gene. The CDR3 length is 13 residues.

This clone is deemed medium-sized (0.01 to 0.1%). The chain uses TRBV7-9 and TRBJ1-3, with unresolved D. The V gene's germline CDR1 is SEHNR and CDR2 FQNEAQ (reference sequence). The CDR3 totals 15 residues. V was clipped by 0 bases and J by 3 bases, with 9 bases between them. This chain's CDR3 is CASSLAQGSGNTIYF. DNA for the CDR3: TGTGCCAGCAGCTTAGCGCAAGGCAGTGGAAACACCATATATTTT.

CDR3 nucleotide sequence: TGTGCCATACAGACAGACTCCAGCACAGATACGCAGTATTTT. Residues: CAIQTDSSTDTQYF. V is TRBV6-5 and J is TRBJ2-3, with a tentative D call TRBD1 (5 bases). Trimming took 10 bases from V and 0 from J, leaving 14 bases between them. Germline loops: CDR1 MNHEY, CDR2 SVGAGI. The CDR3 has 14 amino acids.

The chain recombines TRBV7-9 with TRBJ1-5, with 8 bases aligning to TRBD1. Germline CDR1 reads SEHNR; CDR2 reads FQNEAQ (reference sequence). The CDR3 sequence is 13 residues long. The V gene end was trimmed by 2 bases and the J gene end by 6 bases; junction bases not matched to a gene: 0. The CDR3 nucleotides are TGTGCCAGCAGCTTAACAGGGGGTCAGCCCCAGCATTTT. Translated, it gives CASSLTGGQPQHF. Using reference TRBV7-9 and TRBJ1-5 for the parts outside the CDR3, the full variable domain is DTGVSQNPRHKITKRGQNVTFRCDPISEHNRLYWYRQTLGQGPEFLTYFQNEAQLEKSRLLSDRFSAERPKGSFSTLEIQRTEQGDSAMYLCASSLTGGQPQHFGDGTRLSIL.